The sequence of this T cell receptor (beta chain) was determined in a study of Graves' ophthalmopathy and Graves' hyperthyroidism. As concerns this clonotype: The antigen is undetermined.

From RNA, the CDR3 regions of TCR beta chains were amplified and sequenced. A first-round RT-PCR used HTBI primers, followed by a second-round multiplex PCR. TCRdb used MiXCR to reprocess the multiplex PCR reads, holding one entry per CDR3 protein. The sample shows 560,000 or so distinct CDR3 sequences, under 45% of them seen only once. General observations from the study: Ophthalmopathy progression was predicted with 55% to 71% sensitivity and approximately 72% specificity.

It was on clinical symptoms, serum thyroxine, TRAb, thyroid ultrasound and orbital computed tomography that diagnosis relied. Germline CDR1 and CDR2: KGHDR and SFDVKD. CDR3 length: 16 residues. The J segment lost 5 bases and the V segment lost 5 bases, leaving 11 bases of the junction unmatched. This chain connects TRBV24-1 to TRBJ2-1; 7 nucleotides line up with TRBD1. This clonotype was obtained from an adult man with Graves' hyperthyroidism. The sample comprised peripheral blood or thyroid tissue (not recorded which). Written as DNA, the CDR3 is TGTGCCACCAGTGCCCGAGGGCAGGGGGACCACAATGAGCAGTTCTTC. This codes for CATSARGQGDHNEQFF.